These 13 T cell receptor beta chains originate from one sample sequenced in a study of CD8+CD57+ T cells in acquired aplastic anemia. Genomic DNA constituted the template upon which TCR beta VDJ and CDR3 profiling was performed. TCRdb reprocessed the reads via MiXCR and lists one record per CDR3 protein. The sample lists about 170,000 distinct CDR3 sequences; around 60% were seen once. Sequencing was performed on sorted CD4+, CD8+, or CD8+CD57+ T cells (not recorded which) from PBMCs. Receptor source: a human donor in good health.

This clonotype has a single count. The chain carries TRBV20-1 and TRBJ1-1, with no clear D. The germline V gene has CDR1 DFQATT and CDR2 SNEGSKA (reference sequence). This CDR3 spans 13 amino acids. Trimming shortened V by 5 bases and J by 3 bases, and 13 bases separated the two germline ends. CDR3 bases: TGCAGTGCTCGCCCTTTTCAGCACACTGAAGCTTTCTTT. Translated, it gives CSARPFQHTEAFF.

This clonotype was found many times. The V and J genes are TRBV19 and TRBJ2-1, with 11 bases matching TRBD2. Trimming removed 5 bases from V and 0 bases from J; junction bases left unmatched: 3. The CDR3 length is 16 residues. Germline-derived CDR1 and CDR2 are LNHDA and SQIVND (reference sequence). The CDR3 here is CASSGSGRASYNEQFF. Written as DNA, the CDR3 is TGTGCCAGTAGTGGTAGCGGGAGGGCCTCCTACAATGAGCAGTTCTTC.

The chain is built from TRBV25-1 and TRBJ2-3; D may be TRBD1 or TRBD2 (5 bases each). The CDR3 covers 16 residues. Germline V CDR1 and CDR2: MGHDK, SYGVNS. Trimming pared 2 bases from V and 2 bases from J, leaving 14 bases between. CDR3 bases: TGTGCCAGCAGTGAAGGGTGGGGGTCCCACACAGATACGCAGTATTTT. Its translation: CASSEGWGSHTDTQYF.

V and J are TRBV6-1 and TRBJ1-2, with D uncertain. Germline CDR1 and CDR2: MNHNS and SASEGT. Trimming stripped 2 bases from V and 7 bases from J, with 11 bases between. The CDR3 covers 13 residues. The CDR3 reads CASSEKEAGGYTF. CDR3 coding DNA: TGTGCCAGCAGTGAAAAGGAGGCCGGTGGCTACACCTTC.

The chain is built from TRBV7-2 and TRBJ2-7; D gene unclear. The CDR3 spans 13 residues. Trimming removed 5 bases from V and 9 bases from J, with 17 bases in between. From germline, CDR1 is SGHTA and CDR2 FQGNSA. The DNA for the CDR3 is TGTGCCAGCAGCCCGAACCGGGCGATTGCGCAGTACTTC. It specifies CASSPNRAIAQYF. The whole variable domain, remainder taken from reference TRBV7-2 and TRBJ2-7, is GAGVSQSPSNKVTEKGKDVELRCDPISGHTALYWYRQSLGQGLEFLIYFQGNSAPDKSGLPSDRFSAERTGGSVSTLTIQRTQQEDSAVYLCASSPNRAIAQYFGPGTRLTVT.

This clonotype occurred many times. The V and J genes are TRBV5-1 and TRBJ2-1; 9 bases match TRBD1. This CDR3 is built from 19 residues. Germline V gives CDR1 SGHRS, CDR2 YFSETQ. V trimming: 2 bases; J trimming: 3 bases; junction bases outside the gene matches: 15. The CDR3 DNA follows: TGCGCCAGCAGCTTATCGGGACAGGGACCCCCGTTCCTCTACAATGAGCAGTTCTTC. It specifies CASSLSGQGPPFLYNEQFF.

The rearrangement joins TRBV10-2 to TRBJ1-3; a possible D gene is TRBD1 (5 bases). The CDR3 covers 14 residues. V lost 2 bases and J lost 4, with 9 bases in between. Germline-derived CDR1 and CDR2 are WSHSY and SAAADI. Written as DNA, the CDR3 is TGCGCCAGCAGTGAGGGGGGGAGCGGAAACACCATATATTTT. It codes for CASSEGGSGNTIYF.

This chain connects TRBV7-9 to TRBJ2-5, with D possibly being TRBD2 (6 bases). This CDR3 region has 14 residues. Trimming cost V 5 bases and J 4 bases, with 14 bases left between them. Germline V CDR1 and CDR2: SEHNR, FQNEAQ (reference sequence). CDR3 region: CASSDRRRGETQYF. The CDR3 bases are TGTGCCAGCAGCGACAGACGGCGGGGAGAGACCCAGTACTTC.

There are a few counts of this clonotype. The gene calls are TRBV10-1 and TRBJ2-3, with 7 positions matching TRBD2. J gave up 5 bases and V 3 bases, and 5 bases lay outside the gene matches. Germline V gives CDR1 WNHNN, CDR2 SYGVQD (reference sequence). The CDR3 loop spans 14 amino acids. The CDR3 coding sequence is TGCGCCAGCAGTGACTGGTCTAGCGGAGATACGCAGTATTTT. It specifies CASSDWSSGDTQYF.

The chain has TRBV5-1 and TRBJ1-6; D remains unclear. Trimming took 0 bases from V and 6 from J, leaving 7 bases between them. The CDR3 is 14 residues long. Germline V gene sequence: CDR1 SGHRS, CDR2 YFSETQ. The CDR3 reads CASSLDGSNSPLHF. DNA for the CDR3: TGCGCCAGCAGCTTGGATGGGAGTAATTCACCCCTCCACTTT.

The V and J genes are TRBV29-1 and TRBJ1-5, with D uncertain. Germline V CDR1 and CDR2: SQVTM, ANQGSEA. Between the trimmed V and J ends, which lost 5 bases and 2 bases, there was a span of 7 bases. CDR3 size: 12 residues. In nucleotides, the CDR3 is TGCAGCGTTACGGAGGGCAATCAGCCCCAGCATTTT. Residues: CSVTEGNQPQHF.

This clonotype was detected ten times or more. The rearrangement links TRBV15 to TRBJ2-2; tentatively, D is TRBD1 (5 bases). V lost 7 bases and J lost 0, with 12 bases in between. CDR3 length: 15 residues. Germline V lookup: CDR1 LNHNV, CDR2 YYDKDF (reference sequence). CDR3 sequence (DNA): TGTGCCACCACCTCCAGGGTCCCGAACACCGGGGAGCTGTTTTTT. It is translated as CATTSRVPNTGELFF.

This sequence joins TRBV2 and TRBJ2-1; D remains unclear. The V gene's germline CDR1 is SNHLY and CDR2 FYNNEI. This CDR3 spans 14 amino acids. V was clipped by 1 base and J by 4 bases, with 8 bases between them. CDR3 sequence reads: CASSEDDQYNEQFF. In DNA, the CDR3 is TGTGCCAGCAGTGAAGATGACCAATACAATGAGCAGTTCTTC.